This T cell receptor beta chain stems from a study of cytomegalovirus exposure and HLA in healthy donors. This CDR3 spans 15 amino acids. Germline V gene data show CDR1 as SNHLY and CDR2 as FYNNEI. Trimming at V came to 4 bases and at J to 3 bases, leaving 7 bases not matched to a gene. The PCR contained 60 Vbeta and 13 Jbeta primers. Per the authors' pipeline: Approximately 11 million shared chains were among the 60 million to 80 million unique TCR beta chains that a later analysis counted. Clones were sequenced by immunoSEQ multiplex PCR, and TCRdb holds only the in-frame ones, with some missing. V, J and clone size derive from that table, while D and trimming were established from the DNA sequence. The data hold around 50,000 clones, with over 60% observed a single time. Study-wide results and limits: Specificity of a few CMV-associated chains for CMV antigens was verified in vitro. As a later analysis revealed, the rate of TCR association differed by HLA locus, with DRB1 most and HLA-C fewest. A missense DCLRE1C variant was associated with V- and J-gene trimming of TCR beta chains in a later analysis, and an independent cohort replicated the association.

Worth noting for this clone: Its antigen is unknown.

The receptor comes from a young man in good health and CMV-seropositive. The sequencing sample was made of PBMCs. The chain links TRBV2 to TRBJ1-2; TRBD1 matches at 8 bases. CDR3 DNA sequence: TGTGCCAGCAGTGTTGGACAGGGAGGAGACTATGGCTACACCTTC. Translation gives CASSVGQGGDYGYTF.